This T cell receptor beta chain was recovered during a study of blood T cell repertoires in COVID-19. Study as a whole: PBMCs, B-cell-depleted T cells, or T cells were the source of the cDNA or gDNA that made up the material.

Researchers sorted participants into cohorts using their self-reported clinical history. Generated by immunoSEQ multiplex PCR, the TCRdb table keeps only in-frame clones and is missing some. The sample has 150,000 to 200,000 clones; around three quarters are singletons. The V and J ends lost 4 bases and 5 bases respectively, with 7 bases between them. CDR1 KGHDR and CDR2 SFDVKD come from the germline V gene. The CDR3 loop spans 12 amino acids. The chain employs TRBV24-1 and TRBJ2-5; no reliable D call. What was sequenced was PBMCs or T cells enriched from blood (not recorded which). The receptor comes from a woman aged 45-60 years with acute COVID-19. The CDR3 DNA sequence: TGTGCCACCAGTGACCCCGCGGAGACCCAGTACTTC. Translated: CATSDPAETQYF.